These T cell receptor beta chains were read from a single sample in a study of T cells in Graves' hyperthyroidism and ophthalmopathy. MiXCR, applied by TCRdb to the multiplex PCR reads, yields one record per CDR3 protein. The sample records about 400,000 distinct CDR3 sequences, 25% being singletons. What was sequenced was blood. Receptors originate from a man over 45 with Graves' hyperthyroidism. The CDR3 runs from the conserved cysteine through the conserved F or W. D genes are given only for firm matches. Part of the rows lack a size; the others show once, few, many or a class for expanded clones.

>TRBV29-1|.|TRBJ2-3|few
CSVWDPSDTQYF
TGCAGCGTGTGGGATCCCAGCGATACGCAGTATTTT
>TRBV5-1|TRBD1|TRBJ2-1|.
CASRPDRGPYNEQFF
TGCGCCAGCAGACCAGACAGGGGGCCCTACAATGAGCAGTTCTTC
>TRBV5-1|.|TRBJ2-5|.
CASSLTEWETQYF
TGCGCCAGCAGCTTAACAGAGTGGGAGACCCAGTACTTC
>TRBV7-9|.|TRBJ2-3|many
CASTLSNRLGTDTQYF
TGTGCCAGCACCCTTTCGAACAGGCTCGGCACAGATACGCAGTATTTT
>TRBV19|.|TRBJ1-2|.
CASLAGALGGYTF
TGTGCCAGTCTTGCTGGGGCTCTTGGTGGCTACACCTTC
>TRBV19|TRBD1|TRBJ2-5|few
CASSQRGTGVRETQYF
TGTGCCAGTTCCCAACGGGGGACAGGGGTTCGAGAGACCCAGTACTTC
>TRBV10-1|.|TRBJ2-1|.
CASSESRKKFF
TGCGCCAGCAGTGAGTCGCGGAAGAAGTTCTTC
>TRBV20-1|.|TRBJ1-1|many
CSARGDMDNSNTEAFF
TGCAGTGCTAGAGGGGATATGGACAATTCGAACACTGAAGCTTTCTTT
>TRBV20-1|.|TRBJ2-4|many
CSARDGESKNIQYF
TGCAGTGCTAGAGATGGGGAGTCCAAAAACATTCAGTACTTC
>TRBV12-5|.|TRBJ2-3|few
CASGFRITDTQYF
TGTGCTAGTGGTTTCAGGATCACAGATACGCAGTATTTT
>TRBV7-8|TRBD2|TRBJ2-1|few
CASSFGTSGRMSNEQFF
TGTGCCAGCAGTTTCGGAACTAGCGGGAGAATGAGCAATGAGCAGTTCTTC
>TRBV4-2|.|TRBJ1-6|few
CASSQGGLGISPLHF
TGTGCCAGCAGCCAAGGCGGCCTTGGGATTTCACCCCTCCACTTT
>TRBV30|.|TRBJ1-5|many
CAWRSGGNQPQHF
TGTGCCTGGCGTTCCGGAGGCAATCAGCCCCAGCATTTT
>TRBV5-6|TRBD1|TRBJ2-5|.
CASSSYRQGGETQYF
TGTGCCAGCAGCTCTTATCGACAGGGGGGAGAGACCCAGTACTTC
>TRBV27|.|TRBJ2-5|few
CASSLVGAGETQYF
TGTGCCAGCAGTTTAGTGGGGGCAGGGGAGACCCAGTACTTC
>TRBV12-3/TRBV12-4|.|TRBJ2-5|many
CASNLHGGRETQYF
TGTGCCAGCAACCTACATGGAGGCCGAGAGACCCAGTACTTC
>TRBV2|TRBD2|TRBJ2-1|many
CASSALAGEVHNEQFF
TGTGCCAGCAGCGCCTTAGCGGGAGAGGTCCACAATGAGCAGTTCTTC
>TRBV19|.|TRBJ1-1|.
CASSTGFEAFF
TGTGCCAGTAGTACGGGGTTTGAAGCTTTCTTT
>TRBV20-1|TRBD1|TRBJ1-4|.
CSARTYRGQIEKLFF
TGCAGTGCTAGAACCTACAGGGGGCAAATCGAAAAACTGTTTTTT